This TCR beta chain was captured in a study of cytomegalovirus exposure and HLA in healthy donors. Findings of the study overall: V- and J-gene trimming of TCR beta was linked (in a later analysis) to a missense DCLRE1C variant.

For this clone: Its antigen remains unknown.

Primers for the PCR totalled 60 Vbeta and 13 Jbeta. Clones were read by immunoSEQ multiplex PCR, and TCRdb kept only the in-frame ones, dropping some. The sample lists fewer than 150,000 clones; just under 80% were seen once. The CDR3 extends over 13 amino acids. The V gene lost 10 bases and the J gene lost 6 bases, with 18 bases spanning the gap. CDR1 is MGHDK, CDR2 SYGVNS, per germline. The clonotype was recovered from a man between 25 and 39 years old in good health. The sequenced material came from PBMCs. The chain employs TRBV25-1 and TRBJ1-1, with D tentatively TRBD1 (6 bases). CDR3 coding DNA: TGTGCCACCAGCCAACAGGGACGGTCTGAAGCTTTCTTT. Translated, it gives CATSQQGRSEAFF.